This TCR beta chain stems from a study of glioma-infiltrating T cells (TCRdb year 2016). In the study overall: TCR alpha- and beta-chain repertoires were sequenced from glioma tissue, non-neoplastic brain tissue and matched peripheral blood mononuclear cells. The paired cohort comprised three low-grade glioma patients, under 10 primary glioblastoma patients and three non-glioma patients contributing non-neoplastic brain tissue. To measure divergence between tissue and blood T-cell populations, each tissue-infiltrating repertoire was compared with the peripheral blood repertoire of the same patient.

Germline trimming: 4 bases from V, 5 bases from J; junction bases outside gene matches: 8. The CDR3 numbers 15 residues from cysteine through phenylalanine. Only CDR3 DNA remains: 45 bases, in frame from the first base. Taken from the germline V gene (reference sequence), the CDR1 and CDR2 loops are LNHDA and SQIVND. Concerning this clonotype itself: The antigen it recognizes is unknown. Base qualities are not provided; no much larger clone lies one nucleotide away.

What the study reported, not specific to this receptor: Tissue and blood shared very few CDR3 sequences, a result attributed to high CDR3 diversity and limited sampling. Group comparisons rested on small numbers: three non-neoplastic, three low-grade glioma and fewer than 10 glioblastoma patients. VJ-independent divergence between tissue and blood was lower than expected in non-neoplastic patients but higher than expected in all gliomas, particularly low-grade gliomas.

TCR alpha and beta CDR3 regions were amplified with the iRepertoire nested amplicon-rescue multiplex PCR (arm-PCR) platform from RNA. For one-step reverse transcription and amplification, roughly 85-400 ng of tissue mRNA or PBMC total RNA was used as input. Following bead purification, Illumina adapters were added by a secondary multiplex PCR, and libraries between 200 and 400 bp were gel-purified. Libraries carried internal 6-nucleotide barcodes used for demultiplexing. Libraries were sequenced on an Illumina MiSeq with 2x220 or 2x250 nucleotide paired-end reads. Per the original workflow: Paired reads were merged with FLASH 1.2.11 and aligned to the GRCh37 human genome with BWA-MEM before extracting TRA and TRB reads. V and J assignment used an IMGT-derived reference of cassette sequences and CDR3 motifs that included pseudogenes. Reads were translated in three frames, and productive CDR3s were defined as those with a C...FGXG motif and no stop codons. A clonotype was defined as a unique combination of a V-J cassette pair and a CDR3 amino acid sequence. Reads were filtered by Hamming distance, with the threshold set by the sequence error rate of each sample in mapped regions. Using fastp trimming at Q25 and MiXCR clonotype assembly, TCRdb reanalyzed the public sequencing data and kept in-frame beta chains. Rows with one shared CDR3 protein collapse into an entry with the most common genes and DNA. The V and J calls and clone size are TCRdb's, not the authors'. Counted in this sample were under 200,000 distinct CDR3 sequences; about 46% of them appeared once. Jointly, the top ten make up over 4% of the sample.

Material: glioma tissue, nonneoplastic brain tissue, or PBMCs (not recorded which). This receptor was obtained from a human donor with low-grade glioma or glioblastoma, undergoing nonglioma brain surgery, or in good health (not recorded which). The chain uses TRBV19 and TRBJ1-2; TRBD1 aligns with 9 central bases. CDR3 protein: CASSTGQGTVYGYTF. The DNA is TGTGCCAGTAGTACCGGACAGGGGACCGTTTATGGCTACACCTTC.